This TCR beta chain was recovered during a study of cytomegalovirus exposure and HLA in healthy donors. General observations from the study: For TCR beta chains, V- and J-gene trimming was later linked to a missense DCLRE1C variant. The only immune exposure information that was available was CMV serostatus. Some V segments, TRBV6-2 and TRBV6-3 among them, were indistinguishable and were therefore excluded.

Regarding this clone: Its antigen is not identified.

The PCR employed 60 Vbeta primers together with 13 Jbeta primers. Methods used by the authors: Later work found 80 million to 85 million unique TCR beta chains, with some 11 million shared. Libraries were prepared by immunoSEQ multiplex PCR; TCRdb keeps only in-frame clonotypes and omits some of them. The V and J calls and clone size come from that table; D and trimming were worked out from the DNA. Here the sample spans about 190,000 clones, 82% being singletons. Germline-derived CDR1 and CDR2 are MNHEY and SVGAGI. V trimming: 6 bases; J trimming: 2 bases; junction bases outside the gene matches: 5. CDR3 length equals 15 residues.

Sequenced input: PBMCs. The sequence was obtained from a young woman in good health and CMV-seronegative. This sequence joins TRBV6-5 and TRBJ2-5, with 11 nucleotides matching TRBD2. The CDR3 reads CASRNSGGVQETQYF. The CDR3 DNA sequence: TGTGCCAGCAGGAATAGCGGGGGGGTTCAAGAGACCCAGTACTTC.